Detailed here is one T cell receptor beta chain. What it binds is unknown. Germline V gene sequence: CDR1 KGHSH, CDR2 LQKENI. The CDR3 runs to 15 residues. The V and J ends lost 3 bases and 4 bases respectively, with 12 bases between them. This specimen comes from a study of T cells in localized non-small cell lung cancer. Study-wide results and caveats: Heterogeneity cannot be ruled out, as sequencing used one tumor region only. Those with higher blood T cell density had longer overall survival. Uninvolved adjacent lung, not tumor, had the highest T cell clonality. In adjacent lung appeared a median 57 of the top 100 tumor clones.

Profiling relied on immunoSEQ multiplex PCR, and the TCRdb table lists in-frame clones only, not all of them. The data show some 38,000 clones, approximately 92% seen once. The material was peripheral blood, obtained before any cancer treatment. The chain carries TRBV18 and TRBJ2-2; a weak D match, TRBD2 (5 bases). The TCR was taken from a female donor at least 60 years old with stage I lung adenocarcinoma. This chain's CDR3 is CASSPRGAGTGELFF. DNA of the CDR3: TGTGCCAGCTCACCCCGGGGAGCAGGCACCGGGGAGCTGTTTTTT. Full variable domain (missing parts from reference TRBV18 and TRBJ2-2): NAGVMQNPRHLVRRRGQEARLRCSPMKGHSHVYWYRQLPEEGLKFMVYLQKENIIDESGMPKERFSAEFPKEGPSILRIQQVVRGDSAAYFCASSPRGAGTGELFFGEGSRLTVL.